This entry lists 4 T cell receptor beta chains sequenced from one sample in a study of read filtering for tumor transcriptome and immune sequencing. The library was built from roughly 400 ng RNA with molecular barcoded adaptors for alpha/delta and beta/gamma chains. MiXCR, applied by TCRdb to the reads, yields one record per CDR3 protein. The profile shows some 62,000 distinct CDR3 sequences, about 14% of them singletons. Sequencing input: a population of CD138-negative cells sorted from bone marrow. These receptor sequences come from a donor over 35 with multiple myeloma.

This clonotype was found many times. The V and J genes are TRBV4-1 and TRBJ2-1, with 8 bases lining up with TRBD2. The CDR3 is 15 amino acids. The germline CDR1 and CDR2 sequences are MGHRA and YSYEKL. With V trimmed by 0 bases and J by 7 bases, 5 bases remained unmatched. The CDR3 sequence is CASSQESPSGNEQFF. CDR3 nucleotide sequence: TGCGCCAGCAGCCAAGAGAGCCCTAGCGGGAATGAGCAGTTCTTC.

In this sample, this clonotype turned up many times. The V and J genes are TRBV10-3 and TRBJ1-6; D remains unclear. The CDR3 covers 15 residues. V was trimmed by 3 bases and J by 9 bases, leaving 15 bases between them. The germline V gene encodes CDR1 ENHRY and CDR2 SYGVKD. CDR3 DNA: TGTGCCATCAGTGAAGGTCAGGCAAGTCGTTCACCCCTCCACTTT. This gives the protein CAISEGQASRSPLHF.

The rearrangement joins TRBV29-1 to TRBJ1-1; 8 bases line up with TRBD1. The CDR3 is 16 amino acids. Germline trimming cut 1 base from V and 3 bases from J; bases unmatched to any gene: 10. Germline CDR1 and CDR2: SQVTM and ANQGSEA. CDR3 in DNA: TGCAGCGTTGAAGCCTTATTGGGGGGACAGGACACTGAAGCTTTCTTT. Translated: CSVEALLGGQDTEAFF.

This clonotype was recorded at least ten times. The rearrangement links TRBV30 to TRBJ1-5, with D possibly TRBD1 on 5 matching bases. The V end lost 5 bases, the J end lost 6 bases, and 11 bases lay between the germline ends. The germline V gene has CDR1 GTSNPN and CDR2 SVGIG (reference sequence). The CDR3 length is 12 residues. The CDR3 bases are TGTGCCTGGGACAGTTCTGGTCAGCCCCAGCATTTT. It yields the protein CAWDSSGQPQHF.